What follows are 21 T cell receptor beta chains derived from one specimen sequenced in a study of T cells in Graves' hyperthyroidism and ophthalmopathy. Amplification yielded TCR beta CDR3 regions, with RNA transcripts as the source. Initially, a first-round RT-PCR of the TCR CDR3 employed the HTBI primer set. One entry per CDR3 protein results from TCRdb running MiXCR on the multiplex PCR reads. The table has about 280,000 distinct CDR3 sequences, around a quarter seen once; the top ten hold more than 25%. The sequenced sample consisted of blood. The receptors were sampled from a middle-aged man with Graves' hyperthyroidism that later progressed to Graves' ophthalmopathy.

This clonotype was counted ten times or more. This chain connects TRBV6-2 or TRBV6-3 to TRBJ1-5; 8 bases align to TRBD1. The CDR3 is made up of 11 amino acids. After removal of 5 bases from V and 16 bases from J, the junction contained 7 bases not matched to a gene. The germline V gene has CDR1 MNHEY and CDR2 SVGEGT. DNA of the CDR3: TGTGCCAGCAGTCTCGGACAGGGCATTCATTTT. Its protein is CASSLGQGIHF.

In its sample, this clonotype was seen many times. V is TRBV20-1 and J is TRBJ1-1; a weak D match, TRBD1 (5 bases). The CDR3 spans 13 residues. From germline, CDR1 is DFQATT and CDR2 SNEGSKA (reference sequence). The V end lost 3 bases, the J end lost 5 bases, and 13 bases lay between the germline ends. The DNA of the CDR3 is TGCAGTGCTAGTGGGGGATCGTTAACTGAAGCTTTCTTT. Protein: CSASGGSLTEAFF.

The rearrangement links TRBV6-1 to TRBJ1-2; perhaps TRBD1 as D (5 bases). The CDR3 contains 13 residues. Germline CDR1 and CDR2: MNHNS and SASEGT. The V gene lost 5 bases and the J gene lost 5 bases, with 12 bases spanning the gap. The DNA of the CDR3 is TGTGCCAGCAGTCCGGGACGGGGATATGGCTACACCTTC. Protein: CASSPGRGYGYTF.

This clonotype was found many times. The V gene is TRBV30, the J gene TRBJ2-5; D is unclear. Trimming left V 1 base short and J 2 bases short, with 5 bases between. This CDR3 is 12 amino acids long. Germline V lookup: CDR1 GTSNPN, CDR2 SVGIG (reference sequence). The CDR3 bases are TGTGCCTGGAGTGAACTGCAAGAGACCCAGTACTTC. Protein sequence: CAWSELQETQYF.

This clonotype has ten or more counts. The chain employs TRBV12-3 or TRBV12-4 and TRBJ2-2; possible D gene TRBD2, 5 bases. The CDR3 is 14 residues long. Trimming pared 6 bases from V and 1 base from J, leaving 9 bases between. CDR3 DNA sequence: TGTGCCAGCAGGGGGAGCGGGAACACCGGGGAGCTGTTTTTT. Translated, it gives CASRGSGNTGELFF.

The chain combines TRBV28 with TRBJ2-1, with 9 nucleotides matching TRBD2. The CDR3 consists of 15 residues. The V gene's germline CDR1 is MDHEN and CDR2 SYDVKM. Trimming cost V 3 bases and J 5 bases; bases outside gene matches: 5. DNA for the CDR3: TGTGCCAGCAGTTTCCCGGGACTAGCTAACAATGAGCAGTTCTTC. Amino acid sequence: CASSFPGLANNEQFF.

This clonotype was seen at least ten times. The genes are TRBV10-3 and TRBJ2-7; the match to TRBD2 covers 7 bases. The CDR3 contains 12 residues. From germline, CDR1 is ENHRY and CDR2 SYGVKD. With 2 bases clipped from V and 6 bases from J, the junction kept 1 base outside the gene matches. The CDR3 DNA reads as TGTGCCATCAGTGAGGGGGGGGGCGAGCAGTACTTC. Protein sequence: CAISEGGGEQYF.

This chain joins TRBV12-3 or TRBV12-4 and TRBJ2-2; no definite D call. The CDR3 totals 14 residues. The V end was cut by 8 bases, the J end by 3 bases, with 13 bases between. The CDR3 coding sequence is TGTGCCAGCCGCGGCCCCATAGACACCGGGGAGCTGTTTTTT. The encoded protein is CASRGPIDTGELFF.

The sample holds many counts of this clonotype. This rearrangement joins TRBV13 to TRBJ2-7, with 7 bases aligning to TRBD2. The CDR3 consists of 17 residues. V shed 3 bases, J shed 2 bases, and the junction held 13 bases outside the gene matches. Germline CDR1 is PRHDT and CDR2 is FYEKMQ (reference sequence). Here the CDR3 reads CASSLGGEHHQAYEQYF. The CDR3 DNA is TGTGCCAGCAGCTTGGGGGGGGAACATCATCAGGCCTACGAGCAGTACTTC.

This clonotype was seen a few times. This sequence joins TRBV4-1 and TRBJ2-7; TRBD2 agrees at 11 bases. Trimming removed 1 base from V and 3 bases from J; junction bases left unmatched: 2. The CDR3 extends over 15 amino acids. The germline V gene has CDR1 MGHRA and CDR2 YSYEKL. Here the CDR3 reads CASSQGLAGGYEQYF. The CDR3 DNA reads as TGCGCCAGCAGCCAAGGCCTAGCGGGAGGCTACGAGCAGTACTTC.

This clonotype was observed many times. The V gene is TRBV15, the J gene TRBJ1-2; weak D call: TRBD1 (6 bases). V was shortened by 1 base and J by 2 bases, with 17 bases between the two germline ends. The CDR3 runs 17 residues. The germline V gene encodes CDR1 LNHNV and CDR2 YYDKDF (reference sequence). CDR3 sequence (DNA): TGTGCCACCAGCAGAGGAGAGGGGGTCGCGGGGAACTATGGCTACACCTTC. This sequence encodes CATSRGEGVAGNYGYTF. Together with reference TRBV15 and TRBJ1-2, the CDR3 gives the full variable domain: DAMVIQNPRYQVTQFGKPVTLSCSQTLNHNVMYWYQQKSSQAPKLLFHYYDKDFNNEADTPDNFQSRRPNTSFCFLDIRSPGLGDTAMYLCATSRGEGVAGNYGYTFGSGTRLTVV.

This clonotype was observed many times. This chain joins TRBV7-8 and TRBJ1-5; D unclear. With 7 bases removed from V and 3 bases from J, the gap between germline ends came to 7 bases. The CDR3 runs 12 residues. Germline CDR1 reads SGHVS; CDR2 reads FQNEAQ. As DNA, the CDR3 is TGTGCCAGCACCCTCCCCAATCAGCCCCAGCATTTT. The encoded protein is CASTLPNQPQHF.

This clonotype was observed many times. The chain combines TRBV29-1 with TRBJ1-1; no clear D. Germline V gene sequence: CDR1 SQVTM, CDR2 ANQGSEA. The ends were cut back, 7 bases at V and 4 bases at J, with 19 bases in the middle. The CDR3 has 14 amino acids. CDR3 region: CSEASVPMGTEAFF. The CDR3 bases are TGCAGCGAAGCATCGGTCCCGATGGGCACTGAAGCTTTCTTT.

This clonotype occurred many times. The rearrangement joins TRBV20-1 to TRBJ1-5; unclear D gene. V shed 3 bases and J shed 2 bases, with 8 bases lying between them. This CDR3 contains 13 residues. Germline loops: CDR1 DFQATT, CDR2 SNEGSKA (reference sequence). The CDR3 loop is CSASWQGNQPQHF. The CDR3 nucleotides read TGCAGTGCTAGTTGGCAGGGCAATCAGCCCCAGCATTTT.

This clonotype was recorded only once. This sequence joins TRBV30 and TRBJ2-7; 8 bases align to TRBD1. V dropped 3 bases and J dropped 6; count of bases not matched to a gene: 7. This CDR3 has 13 amino acids. In germline, CDR1 is GTSNPN, CDR2 SVGIG (reference sequence). The CDR3 protein is CAWRSFGQGEQYF. As DNA, the CDR3 is TGTGCCTGGAGGTCCTTCGGACAGGGCGAGCAGTACTTC.

This clonotype was observed many times. The V gene is TRBV6-1, the J gene TRBJ1-5, with TRBD1 identical over 10 bases. The germline CDR1 and CDR2 sequences are MNHNS and SASEGT. The J segment lost 7 bases and the V segment lost 6 bases, leaving 9 bases of the junction unmatched. This CDR3 has 15 amino acids. The CDR3 bases are TGTGCCAGCAGCCCAGGGACAGGGGATTCCCAGCCCCAGCATTTT. This codes for CASSPGTGDSQPQHF.

In its sample, this clonotype was seen many times. The chain employs TRBV24-1 and TRBJ2-5; D remains unclear. Looked up from germline, CDR1 is KGHDR and CDR2 is SFDVKD. The V end lost 4 bases, the J end lost 6 bases, and 5 bases lay between the germline ends. The CDR3 length is 11 residues. Here the CDR3 reads CATSDPKTQYF. The CDR3 DNA reads TGTGCCACCAGTGACCCCAAGACCCAGTACTTC.

This clonotype has ten or more counts. The chain combines TRBV28 with TRBJ1-1; D remains ambiguous. This CDR3 is built from 13 residues. Trimming cost V 5 bases and J 1 base, with 8 bases left between them. Germline CDR1 and CDR2: MDHEN and SYDVKM. CDR3 protein: CASSGEPNTEAFF. The DNA for the CDR3 is TGTGCCAGCAGTGGTGAGCCGAACACTGAAGCTTTCTTT.

This clonotype was detected many times. V and J are TRBV29-1 and TRBJ2-7; D might be TRBD2 (7 bases). Trimming removed 3 bases at V and 0 bases at J, with 15 bases between. This CDR3 has 15 amino acids. Looked up from germline, CDR1 is SQVTM and CDR2 is ANQGSEA. DNA of the CDR3: TGCAGCGTTGAGGTCGGGGGGCCCTTCTCCTACGAGCAGTACTTC. Translated: CSVEVGGPFSYEQYF.

The CDR3 loop is CASSSLAGKETQYF. The CDR3, as DNA: TGTGCCAGCAGCTCCCTAGCGGGAAAAGAGACCCAGTACTTC. This rearrangement joins TRBV7-3 to TRBJ2-5, with 9 bases lining up with TRBD2. V lost 4 bases, J lost 3 bases, and 3 bases stayed unmatched. Per the germline V gene, CDR1 is SGHTA and CDR2 is FQGTGA. CDR3 length: 14 residues.

The V and J genes are TRBV7-2 and TRBJ2-7; 7 positions match TRBD1. In germline, CDR1 is SGHTA, CDR2 FQGNSA. This CDR3 spans 13 amino acids. V trimming: 6 bases; J trimming: 2 bases; junction bases outside the gene matches: 4. CDR3 in amino acids: CASSRDSTYEQYF. CDR3 DNA: TGTGCCAGCAGTCGGGACAGCACCTACGAGCAGTACTTC. Variable domain in full (rest from reference TRBV7-2 and TRBJ2-7): GAGVSQSPSNKVTEKGKDVELRCDPISGHTALYWYRQSLGQGLEFLIYFQGNSAPDKSGLPSDRFSAERTGGSVSTLTIQRTQQEDSAVYLCASSRDSTYEQYFGPGTRLTVT.